One and the same sample provided the 6 T cell receptor beta chains below, sequenced in a study of tumor-infiltrating lymphocytes in primary liver carcinoma. The authors made TCR beta cDNA from 500 ng total RNA with a constant-region primer. Three rounds of nested multiplex PCR with slightly modified ARM-PCR produced TCR beta libraries. Running around 9 cycles apiece, the first two PCR rounds relied on TRBV1-TRBV30 forward primers together with a C-beta reverse primer. MiXCR was run by TCRdb on the multiplex PCR reads, yielding one entry per CDR3 protein. Of under 25,000 distinct CDR3 sequences in the sample, more than 70% were seen once. Co-extraction yielded RNA and DNA from around 20-30 mg of unsorted bulk tissue. What was sequenced was liver tumor tissue from sampling region 5. The subset is: tumor region T5, tumor centre. These receptors all come from a woman aged 30 to 39 with primary liver carcinoma and hepatitis B virus infection.

Remarks on this clonotype: A single base separates this from a much larger clone, so it may be a read error. The chain carries TRBV4-3 and TRBJ2-5; D is perhaps TRBD1 or TRBD2 (5 bases each). CDR1 and CDR2 from the germline V gene are LGHNA and YSLEER. The CDR3 runs to 14 residues. The CDR3 region has the DNA TGCGCCAGCAGCCCAACGAGGAGGCAAGGGACCCACTACTTC. This sequence encodes CASSPTRRQGTHYF.

A word on this clonotype: This could be a read error, since a much larger clone is one nucleotide away. In DNA form, the CDR3 reads TGTGCCAGTTGTGTCGACAGGGGGATGAGAGCTTTCTTT. Translating gives CASCVDRGMRAFF. The chain links TRBV19 to TRBJ1-1; 9 nucleotides agree with TRBD1. Germline V lookup: CDR1 LNHDA, CDR2 SQIVND (reference sequence). V dropped 8 bases and J dropped 10; count of bases not matched to a gene: 11. The CDR3 sequence is 13 residues long.

V gene TRBV11-3 combines with J gene TRBJ2-6, with D perhaps TRBD2 (7 bases). CDR3 size: 20 residues. Germline V gives CDR1 SGHNT, CDR2 YENEEA. Here the CDR3 reads CTNSHFGGGGSHSGANVLTF. The CDR3 region has the DNA TGTACCAACAGCCACTTCGGCGGCGGGGGCTCCCACTCTGGGGCCAACGTCCTGACTTTC.

The gene calls are TRBV12-3 or TRBV12-4 and TRBJ2-7; 12 bases match TRBD2. V lost 5 bases and J lost 13; bases outside the gene matches: 15. The CDR3 consists of 15 residues. The CDR3 is CASSHGLAGRGDLYF. For the CDR3, the DNA is TGTGCCAGCAGTCATGGACTAGCGGGACGGGGCGACCTATACTTC.

Note on this clonotype: This may arise from a read error, as a much more abundant clone is one base away. The rearrangement uses TRBV10-3 and TRBJ2-7, with TRBD2 matching 9 bases. Germline V gene sequence: CDR1 ENHRY, CDR2 SYGVKD. The CDR3 is 15 residues long. CDR3 in DNA: TGTGCCATCAGTGAGTCTAGCGGGGGCTCTACCGAGCAGCACTTC. It translates to CAISESSGGSTEQHF.

A word on this clonotype: Germline and junction disagree at one end, which may indicate a read error. The V and J genes are TRBV29-1 and TRBJ2-1, with TRBD2 matching 7 bases. The CDR3 runs to 12 residues. Germline CDR1 is SQVTM and CDR2 is ANQGSEA. The CDR3: CSVLRDYNVQFF. CDR3 sequence (DNA): TGCAGCGTACTAAGGGACTACAATGTGCAGTTCTTC.